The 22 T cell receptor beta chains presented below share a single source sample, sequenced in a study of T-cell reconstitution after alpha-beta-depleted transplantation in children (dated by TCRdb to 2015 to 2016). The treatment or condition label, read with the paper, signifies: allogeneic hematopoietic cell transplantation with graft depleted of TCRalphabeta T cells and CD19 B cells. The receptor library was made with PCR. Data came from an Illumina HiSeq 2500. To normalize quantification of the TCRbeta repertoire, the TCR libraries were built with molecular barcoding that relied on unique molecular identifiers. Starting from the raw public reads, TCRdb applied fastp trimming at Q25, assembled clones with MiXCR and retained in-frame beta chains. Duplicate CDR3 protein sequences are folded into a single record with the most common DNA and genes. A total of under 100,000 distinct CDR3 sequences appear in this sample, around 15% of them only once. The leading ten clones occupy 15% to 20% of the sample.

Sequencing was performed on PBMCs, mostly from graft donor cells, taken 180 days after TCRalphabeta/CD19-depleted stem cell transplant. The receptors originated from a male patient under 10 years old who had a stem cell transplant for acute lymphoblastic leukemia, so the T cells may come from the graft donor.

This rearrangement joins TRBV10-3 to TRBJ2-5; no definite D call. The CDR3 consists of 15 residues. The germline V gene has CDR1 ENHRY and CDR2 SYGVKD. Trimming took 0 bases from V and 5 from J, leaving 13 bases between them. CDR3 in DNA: TGTGCCATCAGTGAGTCGGGCTACCCACGGGAGACCCAGTACTTC. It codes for CAISESGYPRETQYF.

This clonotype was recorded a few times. The CDR3 loop is CASSSPTGNGYTF. CDR3 bases: TGTGCCAGCAGCTCGCCTACGGGGAATGGCTACACCTTC. This chain uses TRBV7-9 with TRBJ1-2; D unclear. V lost 4 bases and J lost 6, with 12 bases in between. Germline CDR1 SEHNR, CDR2 FQNEAQ (reference sequence). This CDR3 region has 13 residues.

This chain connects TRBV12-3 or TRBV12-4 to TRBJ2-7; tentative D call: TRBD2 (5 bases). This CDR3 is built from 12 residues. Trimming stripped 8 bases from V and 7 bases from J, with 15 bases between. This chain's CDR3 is CASYAGVGEQYF. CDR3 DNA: TGTGCCAGCTATGCCGGGGTAGGGGAGCAGTACTTC.

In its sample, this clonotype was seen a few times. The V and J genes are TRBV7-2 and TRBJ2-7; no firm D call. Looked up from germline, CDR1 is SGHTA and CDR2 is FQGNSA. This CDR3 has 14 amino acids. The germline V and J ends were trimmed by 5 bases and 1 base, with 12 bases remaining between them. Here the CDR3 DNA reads TGTGCCAGCAGCCCCCGCGGCCTATCCTACGAGCAGTACTTC. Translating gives CASSPRGLSYEQYF.

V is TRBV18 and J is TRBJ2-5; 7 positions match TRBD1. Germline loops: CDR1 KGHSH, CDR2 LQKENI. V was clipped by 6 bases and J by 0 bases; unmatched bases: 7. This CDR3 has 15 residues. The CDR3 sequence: CASSRKTGNQETQYF. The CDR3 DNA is TGTGCCAGCTCGCGAAAGACAGGGAACCAAGAGACCCAGTACTTC.

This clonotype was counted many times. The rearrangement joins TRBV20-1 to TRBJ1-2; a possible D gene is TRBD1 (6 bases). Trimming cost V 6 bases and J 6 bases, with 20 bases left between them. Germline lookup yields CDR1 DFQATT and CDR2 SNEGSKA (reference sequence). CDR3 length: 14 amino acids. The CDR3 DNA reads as TGCAGTGCGCGTCGAGGGGGGGGGGTTGATGGCTACACCTTC. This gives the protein CSARRGGGVDGYTF.

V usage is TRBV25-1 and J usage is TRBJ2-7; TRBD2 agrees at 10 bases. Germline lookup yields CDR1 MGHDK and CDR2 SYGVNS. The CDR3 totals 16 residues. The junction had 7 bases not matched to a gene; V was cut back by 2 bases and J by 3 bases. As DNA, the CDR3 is TGTGCCAGCAGTGAACTTGGACTAGCGGACTTCTACGAGCAGTACTTC. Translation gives CASSELGLADFYEQYF.

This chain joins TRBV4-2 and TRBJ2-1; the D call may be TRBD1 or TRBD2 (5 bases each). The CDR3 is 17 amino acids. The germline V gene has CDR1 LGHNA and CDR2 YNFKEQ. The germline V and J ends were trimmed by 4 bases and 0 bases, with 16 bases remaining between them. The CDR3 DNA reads TGTGCCAGCAGCCCCCAACTTGGGGGTAGCTCCTACAATGAGCAGTTCTTC. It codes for CASSPQLGGSSYNEQFF.

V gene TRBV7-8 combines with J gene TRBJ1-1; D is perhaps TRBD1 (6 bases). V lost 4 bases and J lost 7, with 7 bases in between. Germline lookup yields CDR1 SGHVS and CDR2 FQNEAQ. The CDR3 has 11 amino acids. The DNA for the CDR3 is TGTGCCAGCAGCTGGGGGCGTGAAGCTTTCTTT. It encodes CASSWGREAFF.

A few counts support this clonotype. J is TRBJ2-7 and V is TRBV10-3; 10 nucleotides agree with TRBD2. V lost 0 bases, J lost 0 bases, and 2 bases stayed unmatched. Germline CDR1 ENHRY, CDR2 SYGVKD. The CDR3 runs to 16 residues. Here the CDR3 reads CAISESTSGASYEQYF. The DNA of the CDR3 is TGTGCCATCAGTGAGTCAACTAGCGGGGCCTCCTACGAGCAGTACTTC.

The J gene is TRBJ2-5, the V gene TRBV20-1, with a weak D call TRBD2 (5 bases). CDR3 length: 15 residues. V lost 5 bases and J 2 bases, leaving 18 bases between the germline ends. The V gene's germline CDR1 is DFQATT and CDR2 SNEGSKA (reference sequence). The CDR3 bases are TGCAGTGCTGGAGGAGACTACACCTATCAAGAGACCCAGTACTTC. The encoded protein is CSAGGDYTYQETQYF.

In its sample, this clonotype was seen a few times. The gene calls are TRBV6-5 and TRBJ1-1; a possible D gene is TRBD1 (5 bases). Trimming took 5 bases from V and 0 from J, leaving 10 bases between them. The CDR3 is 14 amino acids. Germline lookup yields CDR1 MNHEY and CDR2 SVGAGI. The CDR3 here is CASSNRRMNTEAFF. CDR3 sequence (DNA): TGTGCCAGCAGTAACAGGAGAATGAACACTGAAGCTTTCTTT.

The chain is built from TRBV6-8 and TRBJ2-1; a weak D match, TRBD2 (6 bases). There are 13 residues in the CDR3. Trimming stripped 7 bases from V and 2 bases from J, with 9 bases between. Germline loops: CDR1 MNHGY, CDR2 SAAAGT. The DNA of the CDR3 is TGTGCCAGCACCGGGGGAACCTACAATGAGCAGTTCTTC. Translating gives CASTGGTYNEQFF.

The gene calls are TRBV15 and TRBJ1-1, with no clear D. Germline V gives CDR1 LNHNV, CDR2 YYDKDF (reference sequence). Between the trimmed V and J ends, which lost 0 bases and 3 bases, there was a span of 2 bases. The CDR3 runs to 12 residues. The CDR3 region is CATSREYTEAFF. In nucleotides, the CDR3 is TGTGCCACCAGCAGAGAGTACACTGAAGCTTTCTTT.

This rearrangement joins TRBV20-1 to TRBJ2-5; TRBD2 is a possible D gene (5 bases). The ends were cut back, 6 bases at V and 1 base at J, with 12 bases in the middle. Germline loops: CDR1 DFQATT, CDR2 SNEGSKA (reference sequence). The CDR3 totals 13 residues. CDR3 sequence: CSANRGFQETQYF. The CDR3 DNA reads TGCAGTGCCAATCGGGGATTCCAAGAGACCCAGTACTTC.

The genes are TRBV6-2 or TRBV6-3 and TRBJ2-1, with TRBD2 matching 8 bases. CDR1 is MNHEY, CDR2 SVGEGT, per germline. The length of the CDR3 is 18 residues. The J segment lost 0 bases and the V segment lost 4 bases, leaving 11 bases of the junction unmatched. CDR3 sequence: CASSSLAGGPSSYNEQFF. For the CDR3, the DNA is TGTGCCAGCAGTTCACTGGCGGGGGGCCCTAGCTCCTACAATGAGCAGTTCTTC.

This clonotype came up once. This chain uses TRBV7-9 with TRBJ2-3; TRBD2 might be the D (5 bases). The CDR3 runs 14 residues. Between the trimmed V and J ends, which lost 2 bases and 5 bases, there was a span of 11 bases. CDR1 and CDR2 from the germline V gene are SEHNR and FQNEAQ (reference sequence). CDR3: CASSLYGEGDTQYF. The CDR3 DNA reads TGTGCCAGCAGCTTATACGGGGAAGGAGATACGCAGTATTTT.

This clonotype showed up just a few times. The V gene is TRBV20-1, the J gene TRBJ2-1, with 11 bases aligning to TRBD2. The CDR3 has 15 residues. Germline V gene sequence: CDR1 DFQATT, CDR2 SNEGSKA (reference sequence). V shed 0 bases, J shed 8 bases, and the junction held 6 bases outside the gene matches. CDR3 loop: CSARDLASGGYEQFF. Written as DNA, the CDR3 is TGCAGTGCTAGAGATCTGGCTAGCGGGGGGTATGAGCAGTTCTTC.

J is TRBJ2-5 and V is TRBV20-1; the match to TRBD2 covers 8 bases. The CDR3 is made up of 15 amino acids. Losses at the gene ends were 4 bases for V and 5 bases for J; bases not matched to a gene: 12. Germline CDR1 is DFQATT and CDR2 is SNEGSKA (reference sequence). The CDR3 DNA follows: TGCAGTGCTACCCCTAGGCGGGGGGTTTGGGAGACCCAGTACTTC. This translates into CSATPRRGVWETQYF.

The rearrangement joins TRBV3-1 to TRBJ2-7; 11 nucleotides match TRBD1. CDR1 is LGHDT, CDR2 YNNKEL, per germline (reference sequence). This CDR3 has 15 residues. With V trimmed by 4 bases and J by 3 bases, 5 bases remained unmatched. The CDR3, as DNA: TGTGCCAGCAGCCCGGGACAGGGGGACGTCTACGAGCAGTACTTC. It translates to CASSPGQGDVYEQYF.

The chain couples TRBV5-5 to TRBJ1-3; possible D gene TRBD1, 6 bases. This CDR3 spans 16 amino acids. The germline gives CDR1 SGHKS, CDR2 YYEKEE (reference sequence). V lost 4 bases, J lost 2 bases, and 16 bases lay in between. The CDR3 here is CASSGYREWAGNTIYF. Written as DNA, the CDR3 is TGTGCCAGCAGCGGCTACAGGGAGTGGGCTGGAAACACCATATATTTT. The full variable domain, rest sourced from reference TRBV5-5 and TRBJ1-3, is DAGVTQSPTHLIKTRGQQVTLRCSPISGHKSVSWYQQVLGQGPQFIFQYYEKEERGRGNFPDRFSARQFPNYSSELNVNALLLGDSALYLCASSGYREWAGNTIYFGEGSWLTVV.

The CDR3 sequence: CASSFLKWGESRTGELFF. CDR3 nucleotide sequence: TGTGCCAGCAGTTTTCTAAAGTGGGGGGAAAGCAGGACCGGGGAGCTGTTTTTT. V and J are TRBV12-3 or TRBV12-4 and TRBJ2-2; D possibly corresponds to TRBD2 (6 bases). The CDR3 has 18 residues. Trimming pared 3 bases from V and 5 bases from J, leaving 22 bases between.